This T cell receptor (beta chain) was observed in a study of Tregs in tolerant kidney transplant recipients. The overall study: CD4+CD25+CD127- cells came from approximately 3-day belatacept mixed lymphocyte reactions, some with approximately 5-day graft donor restimulation. Recipient cells were told from donor cells by antibody staining. Notes on the study in general: Activated donor B cell expansion appeared to reveal the most relevant donor-specific TCRbeta repertoire.

The ends were cut back, 1 base at V and 8 bases at J, with 11 bases in the middle. CDR3 length equals 13 residues. The germline gives CDR1 SGHVS, CDR2 FQNEAQ. Sequencing used immunoSEQ multiplex PCR; TCRdb keeps in-frame clones, though not all of them. The data hold 15,000 to 20,000 clones, with about 57% observed a single time. In the case of this clone: Its specificity is not known.

The sample taken for sequencing was Tregs from blood cultured with allogeneic cells. This clonotype was sampled from a human donor in good health. The V and J genes are TRBV7-8 and TRBJ1-2; no clear D. DNA of the CDR3: TGTGCCAGCAGCTTAGTGGTATCAAGCGGCTACACCTTC. Protein sequence: CASSLVVSSGYTF.